The 8 T cell receptor beta chains below were found in one sample sequenced in a study of shared clonotypes between healthy human individuals. The protocol was immunoSEQ multiplex PCR, while the TCRdb copy is restricted to in-frame clones and leaves out a portion. Seen here are approximately 2,300,000 clones, about nine tenths observed once, and the top ten hold approximately 0.4%. Material for sequencing was naive CD4+ T cells from PBMCs. Subset specified: CD45RA+ positively selected. The receptors were gathered from a man younger than 35 in good health. Some clones in this sample may be carry-over from other donors' samples.

This chain links TRBV19 with TRBJ2-1, with 8 bases matching TRBD2. CDR3 length equals 16 residues. Germline CDR1 reads LNHDA; CDR2 reads SQIVND (reference sequence). After removal of 5 bases from V and 0 bases from J, the junction contained 6 bases not matched to a gene. The CDR3 loop is CASSLTSGNSYNEQFF. The CDR3 region has the DNA TGTGCCAGTAGTCTTACTAGCGGAAACTCCTACAATGAGCAGTTCTTC.

This chain joins TRBV5-1 and TRBJ1-6; D uncertain. The CDR3 loop spans 14 amino acids. Germline loops: CDR1 SGHRS, CDR2 YFSETQ. The V and J ends lost 1 base and 6 bases respectively, with 8 bases between them. The CDR3 loop is CASSLSQPNSPLHF. The CDR3 coding sequence is TGCGCCAGCAGCTTGTCCCAGCCTAATTCACCCCTCCACTTT.

J is TRBJ1-5 and V is TRBV19, with no clear D. From germline, CDR1 is LNHDA and CDR2 SQIVND (reference sequence). Trimming cost V 2 bases and J 0 bases, with 17 bases left between them. The CDR3 extends over 18 amino acids. The CDR3 DNA reads TGTGCCAGTAGTATAAGGTTCTCGCGACTCTATAGCAATCAGCCCCAGCATTTT. Encoded protein: CASSIRFSRLYSNQPQHF.

This clone was counted once. This chain uses TRBV10-3 with TRBJ1-1, with a tentative D call TRBD1 (5 bases). The germline gives CDR1 ENHRY, CDR2 SYGVKD. CDR3 length: 14 amino acids. The V gene lost 7 bases and the J gene lost 0 bases, with 12 bases spanning the gap. CDR3 coding DNA: TGTGCCATCACTCGGGGGGAAATGAACACTGAAGCTTTCTTT. This translates into CAITRGEMNTEAFF.

The chain is built from TRBV21-1 and TRBJ1-2; the table's TRBD1 call for D was not verified on the DNA. TRBV21-1 corresponds to a pseudogene. CDR3 size: 18 residues. The DNA of the CDR3 is TGTGCCAGCAGCCCCTTGGGGGACAGGGGGCTTGCTAACTATGGCTACACCTTC. Residues: CASSPLGDRGLANYGYTF.

The chain is built from TRBV9 and TRBJ2-3; D gene unclear. The length of the CDR3 is 15 residues. V was cut by 4 bases and J by 4 bases, with 16 bases left in between. The V gene's germline CDR1 is SGDLS and CDR2 YYNGEE. DNA for the CDR3: TGTGCCAGCAGCCCGAGACCGTTCCTGGCAGATACGCAGTATTTT. Protein product: CASSPRPFLADTQYF.

This clone was seen more than once but under ten times. Other DNA sequences in this sample translate to the same CDR3. V usage is TRBV5-1 and J usage is TRBJ1-1, with D unclear. Trimming cost V 0 bases and J 3 bases, with 12 bases left between them. From germline, CDR1 is SGHRS and CDR2 YFSETQ. This CDR3 spans 15 amino acids. The CDR3 sequence: CASSLAPGSDTEAFF. CDR3 bases: TGCGCCAGCAGCTTGGCTCCGGGATCGGACACTGAAGCTTTCTTT.

On this clone itself: This same CDR3 is encoded by further DNA sequences in the sample. The chain joins TRBV5-1 to TRBJ2-7, with 9 bases matching TRBD2. This CDR3 has 14 residues. Germline trimming cut 0 bases from V and 3 bases from J; bases unmatched to any gene: 1. Germline V gene lookup returns CDR1 SGHRS and CDR2 YFSETQ. CDR3 protein: CASSLGLADYEQYF. The CDR3 DNA reads as TGCGCCAGCAGCTTGGGACTAGCGGACTACGAGCAGTACTTC.